One and the same sample provided the 20 T cell receptor beta chains below, sequenced in a study of a mutant IDH1 vaccine in newly diagnosed glioma. No cognate antigen is known for these TCRs. This table comes from immunoSEQ multiplex PCR, and its TCRdb copy is limited to in-frame clones, with some not included. The table lists approximately 45,000 clones, about 91% of them singletons. Time point of the sample: week 23, last vaccination. Vaccination comprised doses that each held 300 ug of mutant IDH1 20-mer peptide, plus topical imiquimod. Sequenced material: PBMCs, taken from a glioma patient whose treatment included an IDH1 peptide vaccine. The receptors derive from a man aged 50 or older with glioma.

The rearrangement links TRBV13 to TRBJ2-7; tentative D call: TRBD1 (5 bases). The germline V and J ends were trimmed by 6 bases and 3 bases, with 6 bases remaining between them. CDR3 length: 11 residues. Germline lookup yields CDR1 PRHDT and CDR2 FYEKMQ (reference sequence). CDR3 region: CASSRGYEQYF. CDR3 nucleotides: TGTGCCAGCAGTAGGGGCTACGAGCAGTACTTC. The full variable domain, its missing parts supplied by reference TRBV13 and TRBJ2-7, is AAGVIQSPRHLIKEKRETATLKCYPIPRHDTVYWYQQGPGQDPQFLISFYEKMQSDKGSIPDRFSAQQFSDYHSELNMSSLELGDSALYFCASSRGYEQYFGPGTRLTVT.

The gene calls are TRBV14 and TRBJ1-1; D call uncertain. V lost 0 bases and J 6 bases, leaving 20 bases between the germline ends. This CDR3 has 17 amino acids. Germline loops: CDR1 SGHDN, CDR2 FVKESK. CDR3 sequence reads: CASSQDRPPAWAAEAFF. Here the CDR3 DNA reads TGTGCCAGCAGCCAAGATCGTCCTCCCGCCTGGGCCGCTGAAGCTTTCTTT.

The J gene is TRBJ2-5, the V gene TRBV10-3, with unresolved D. The CDR3 is made up of 14 amino acids. V was trimmed by 7 bases and J by 1 base, leaving 13 bases between them. Germline V gives CDR1 ENHRY, CDR2 SYGVKD. The CDR3 here is CAIKDGQRQETQYF. Written as DNA, the CDR3 is TGTGCCATCAAGGACGGGCAGCGCCAAGAGACCCAGTACTTC.

This clone showed up just once. The gene calls are TRBV5-4 and TRBJ1-1, with 8 bases that match TRBD1. Per the germline V gene, CDR1 is SGHNT and CDR2 is YYREEE (reference sequence). V shed 4 bases and J 0 bases; nucleotides not matched to a gene: 5. The CDR3 runs to 15 residues. CDR3 residues: CASSRGQGLNTEAFF. The CDR3 region has the DNA TGTGCCAGCAGCCGCGGACAGGGCCTGAACACTGAAGCTTTCTTT.

This clone has a handful of counts. This chain links TRBV7-9 with TRBJ1-1; tentatively, D is TRBD1 (6 bases). The V end was cut by 5 bases, the J end by 4 bases, with 11 bases between. CDR1 SEHNR and CDR2 FQNEAQ come from the germline V gene (reference sequence). This CDR3 spans 13 amino acids. In DNA, the CDR3 is TGTGCCAGCAGCGGGGGGGGCATCACTGAAGCTTTCTTT. Amino acid sequence: CASSGGGITEAFF.

Only one count was recorded for this clone. V gene TRBV5-5 combines with J gene TRBJ2-2, with TRBD2 matching 12 bases. Germline V gives CDR1 SGHKS, CDR2 YYEKEE (reference sequence). Trimming at V came to 6 bases and at J to 6 bases, leaving 15 bases not matched to a gene. The CDR3 loop spans 18 amino acids. The CDR3 DNA reads TGTGCCAGCATCGCGGGACAGGGGCGACTAGCGGGAGCCGGGGAGCTGTTTTTT. Translated, it gives CASIAGQGRLAGAGELFF.

The table lists this clone with a count of one. The chain has TRBV7-6 and TRBJ1-5, with D maybe TRBD1 (6 bases). V lost 2 bases to trimming and J lost 0 bases, with 17 bases between them. Germline V gives CDR1 SGHVS, CDR2 FNYEAQ. The CDR3 extends over 18 amino acids. In nucleotides, the CDR3 is TGTGCCAGCAGCTTACTTCCCAGGGGCCGGTATAGCAATCAGCCCCAGCATTTT. This gives the protein CASSLLPRGRYSNQPQHF.

V and J are TRBV10-2 and TRBJ1-3; no reliable D call. Germline V gene data show CDR1 as WSHSY and CDR2 as SAAADI. The CDR3 is made up of 15 amino acids. Deletions cut 0 bases from V and 4 bases from J, with 10 bases between. The CDR3: CASSESSTPGNTIYF. The CDR3 DNA reads TGCGCCAGCAGTGAGTCCTCTACCCCGGGAAACACCATATATTTT.

CDR3 DNA sequence: TGTGCCACCAGCAGAGAGGCACATTTGAGGACTTTCTTT. Translated: CATSREAHLRTFF. The chain has TRBV15 and TRBJ1-1; D remains ambiguous. Trimming removed 0 bases from V and 12 bases from J, with 14 bases in between. Germline V gives CDR1 LNHNV, CDR2 YYDKDF (reference sequence). The CDR3 is made up of 13 amino acids.

The J gene is TRBJ1-1, the V gene TRBV19; 7 nucleotides line up with TRBD1. V trimming: 6 bases; J trimming: 0 bases; junction bases outside the gene matches: 7. Germline V CDR1 and CDR2: LNHDA, SQIVND (reference sequence). CDR3 length: 15 amino acids. This CDR3 is CASRRNDRVNTEAFF. The CDR3, as DNA: TGTGCCAGTAGGAGGAACGACAGGGTGAACACTGAAGCTTTCTTT.

This clone was observed a single time. J is TRBJ2-7 and V is TRBV10-3; perhaps TRBD2 as D (5 bases). The CDR3 extends over 14 amino acids. Germline-derived CDR1 and CDR2 are ENHRY and SYGVKD. V was pared by 0 bases and J by 5 bases, with 11 bases between. The DNA of the CDR3 is TGTGCCATCAGTGAGTCGATCAGCGGCCACGAGCAGTACTTC. Amino acid sequence: CAISESISGHEQYF.

V and J are TRBV15 and TRBJ1-4, with TRBD1 identical over 8 bases. The germline gives CDR1 LNHNV, CDR2 YYDKDF (reference sequence). The CDR3 contains 19 residues. Trimming removed 4 bases from V and 2 bases from J; junction bases left unmatched: 15. CDR3 residues: CATSKPTGVGGVTNEKLFF. The CDR3 nucleotides read TGTGCCACCAGCAAACCGACAGGGGTTGGTGGAGTTACTAATGAAAAACTGTTTTTT.

The rearrangement links TRBV9 to TRBJ1-4; D is perhaps TRBD1 (6 bases). The CDR3 sequence is 15 residues long. Trimming took off 4 bases at V and 4 bases at J, with 14 bases between the two ends. Germline V gene data show CDR1 as SGDLS and CDR2 as YYNGEE. The CDR3 coding sequence is TGTGCCAGCAGCACCGGAGGACAGCTTAATGAAAAACTGTTTTTT. Translation: CASSTGGQLNEKLFF.

This rearrangement joins TRBV19 to TRBJ1-5; perhaps TRBD1 as D (6 bases). Germline values: CDR1 LNHDA, CDR2 SQIVND (reference sequence). The V gene lost 5 bases and the J gene lost 3 bases, with 14 bases spanning the gap. The CDR3 is 15 amino acids. The CDR3 bases are TGTGCCAGTAGTCCCGGGGGGCTGCACAATCAGCCCCAGCATTTT. Encoded protein: CASSPGGLHNQPQHF.

The V gene is TRBV6-1, the J gene TRBJ2-7, with D perhaps TRBD2 (5 bases). Germline V CDR1 and CDR2: MNHNS, SASEGT. The CDR3 is made up of 11 amino acids. Trimming shortened V by 9 bases and J by 10 bases, and 16 bases separated the two germline ends. The CDR3: CASKDLQVQYF. DNA of the CDR3: TGTGCCAGTAAGGACTTGCAGGTACAGTACTTC.

The chain links TRBV2 to TRBJ2-1; 14 positions match TRBD2. Germline trimming cut 10 bases from V and 7 bases from J; bases unmatched to any gene: 3. This CDR3 contains 13 residues. In germline, CDR1 is SNHLY, CDR2 FYNNEI. The CDR3, as DNA: TGTGCCATGCGGACTAGCGGGAGGAATGAGCAGTTCTTC. Translation: CAMRTSGRNEQFF.

V gene TRBV7-8 combines with J gene TRBJ2-7; D is perhaps TRBD2 (6 bases). The V and J ends lost 1 base and 2 bases respectively, with 15 bases between them. This CDR3 comprises 16 residues. Germline CDR1 is SGHVS and CDR2 is FQNEAQ. DNA for the CDR3: TGTGCCAGCAGCTTAGTCTTAGGGGCGGGGACCTACGAGCAGTACTTC. Protein sequence: CASSLVLGAGTYEQYF.

The genes are TRBV6-1 and TRBJ2-3, with 8 bases matching TRBD1. This CDR3 is built from 15 residues. Germline CDR1 MNHNS, CDR2 SASEGT. Germline trimming cut 6 bases from V and 4 bases from J; bases unmatched to any gene: 9. The CDR3 reads CASRGSTGEADTQYF. As DNA, the CDR3 is TGTGCCAGCAGGGGTTCGACAGGGGAAGCAGATACGCAGTATTTT.

The rearrangement uses TRBV2 and TRBJ1-1; possible D gene TRBD1, 6 bases. The germline CDR1 and CDR2 sequences are SNHLY and FYNNEI. The ends were cut back, 8 bases at V and 5 bases at J, with 18 bases in the middle. CDR3 length equals 14 residues. The CDR3 DNA is TGTGCCAGCCGAGAACAGGGCGGGTTTACTGAAGCTTTCTTT. Its translation is CASREQGGFTEAFF.

The J gene is TRBJ2-3, the V gene TRBV9; tentative D call: TRBD2 (6 bases). Trimming shortened V by 0 bases and J by 2 bases, and 13 bases separated the two germline ends. Germline V CDR1 and CDR2: SGDLS, YYNGEE. This CDR3 has 16 amino acids. The CDR3 region has the DNA TGTGCCAGCAGCGTAGATTCGGTAGCGGCCACAGATACGCAGTATTTT. This translates into CASSVDSVAATDTQYF.